This T cell receptor (beta chain) was obtained from a study of tumor-infiltrating lymphocytes in glioblastoma multiforme. TCR beta libraries were built from RNA through three nested multiplex PCR rounds using modified ARM-PCR. Each CDR3 protein gets one entry after TCRdb re-called the multiplex PCR reads with MiXCR. The sample has 9,000 to 10,000 distinct CDR3 sequences; about 66% are singletons. Looked up from germline, CDR1 is MNHGY and CDR2 is SAAAGT. V was clipped by 5 bases and J by 3 bases; unmatched bases: 9. The CDR3 covers 17 residues. This clonotype was seen once. The source material was brain tumor tissue. V and J are TRBV6-8 and TRBJ2-5; TRBD2 aligns across 13 bases. The sequence was collected from a male donor with glioblastoma. The CDR3 region is CASSPPTSGRKEETQYF. CDR3 DNA: TGTGCCAGCAGTCCGCCGACTAGCGGGAGGAAAGAAGAGACCCAGTACTTC.